This record covers a single T cell receptor (beta chain). Its antigen is unidentified. These data belong to a study of shared clonotypes between healthy human individuals. As for the study in general: Three plates each covered CD4 naive and memory; CD8 naive two, CD8 memory one.

Naive CD45RA+ and memory CD45RA-negative subsets were split from CD4+ cells. V was clipped by 6 bases and J by 3 bases, with 11 bases between them. The CDR3 totals 14 residues. Germline V gene sequence: CDR1 MGHRA, CDR2 YSYEKL. Using immunoSEQ multiplex PCR, the repertoire was profiled, and TCRdb retains in-frame clones only, with some absent. The profile shows 2 million to 3 million clones, 80% to 95% of them singletons. Findings and caveats of the study: About 5% was the fraction of naive CD4 clonotypes found shared across a few donors. Lower generation probabilities were found for non-shared clonotypes than for those shared by all four donors.

This TCR derives from a man between 18 and 35 years old in good health. Some clones in this sample may be carry-over from other donors' samples. Sequencing input: naive CD4+ T cells from PBMCs. Subset here: CD45RA+ positively selected. The gene calls are TRBV4-1 and TRBJ1-4; D is unresolved. This chain's CDR3 is CASRYPGSNEKLFF. The CDR3 nucleotides read TGCGCCAGCAGGTACCCGGGATCTAATGAAAAACTGTTTTTT.